The source of this TCR beta chain is a study of blood T cell repertoires in COVID-19. Study background: There were acute and convalescent COVID-19 samples, and they came from the United States, Italy and Spain.

Germline CDR1 and CDR2: SGHVS and FQNEAQ. The CDR3 totals 18 residues. The germline V and J ends were trimmed by 5 bases and 0 bases, with 20 bases remaining between them. Data came from immunoSEQ multiplex PCR; TCRdb stores just in-frame clones and leaves some out. The table records 80,000 to 100,000 clones, over 80% of them present only once. The clonotype comes from a human donor with active COVID-19. The donor label of this sample is uncertain. What was sequenced was peripheral blood. J is TRBJ2-1 and V is TRBV7-8; D perhaps matches TRBD2 (6 bases). CDR3: CASSEPGLRSSSYNEQFF. The CDR3 DNA follows: TGTGCCAGCAGCGAACCGGGACTCAGGTCGAGCTCCTACAATGAGCAGTTCTTC.